What follows is one T cell receptor (beta chain) and its context. These data originate in a study of T cells in Graves' hyperthyroidism and ophthalmopathy. Researchers amplified the TCR beta CDR3 regions from RNA transcripts. When the TCR CDR3 underwent first-round RT-PCR, the HTBI primer set was used. TCRdb independently ran MiXCR on the multiplex PCR reads; one entry per CDR3 protein. The sample holds approximately 300,000 distinct CDR3 sequences, over 15% seen once. The germline gives CDR1 PRHDT, CDR2 FYEKMQ (reference sequence). The length of the CDR3 is 16 residues. Trimming took off 5 bases at V and 1 base at J, with 15 bases between the two ends.

The J gene is TRBJ2-1, the V gene TRBV13; no reliable D call. This sequence was found in a man between 25 and 39 years old with Graves' hyperthyroidism. Sequencing input: blood. The CDR3 DNA sequence: TGTGCCAGCAGCCAAGCCCGGGTCCCGTCCTACAATGAGCAGTTCTTC. It specifies CASSQARVPSYNEQFF.